This entry describes one TCR beta chain. Antigen unknown. The CDR3 consists of 15 residues. V was pared by 6 bases and J by 0 bases, with 14 bases between. Germline-derived CDR1 and CDR2 are SGHAT and FQNNGV. The data belong to a study of post-analysis software for immune sequencing data. Points from the study as a whole: Patients used roughly five TRBV segments, including TRBV5-6, TRBV5-1 and TRBV20-1, more often than controls.

The library was made from cDNA and included unique molecular identifiers. TCRdb ran MiXCR on the PCR reads and lists one entry per CDR3 protein. The data hold fewer than 850,000 distinct CDR3 sequences, with 30% observed a single time. This clonotype was obtained from a girl aged 10 to 17 with multiple sclerosis. The sample comprised blood. The chain uses TRBV11-2 and TRBJ1-1, with a tentative D call TRBD1 (5 bases). The CDR3 nucleotides are TGTGCCAGCAGGGACGGGGGACGGATGAACACTGAAGCTTTCTTT. Translation gives CASRDGGRMNTEAFF.